The 20 T cell receptor beta chains below were found in one sample sequenced in a study of T cell responses to AZD1222 COVID-19 vaccine. Generated by immunoSEQ multiplex PCR, the TCRdb table keeps only in-frame clones and is missing some. The data show over 100,000 clones, with approximately 86% seen just once and around 3.3% held by the top ten. Sequencing was performed on peripheral blood, taken 28 days after the second dose of the MenACWY control vaccine. The source of these receptors is an adult who received the MenACWY meningococcal vaccine as a control.

The CDR3 sequence: CASSDPAGGMNTEAFF. CDR3 DNA: TGTGCCAGCAGCGACCCAGCCGGGGGGATGAACACTGAAGCTTTCTTT. The chain uses TRBV7-9 and TRBJ1-1; D is possibly TRBD1 (5 bases). V dropped 5 bases and J dropped 0 bases, with 16 bases sitting between them. CDR3 length: 16 residues. The germline V gene has CDR1 SEHNR and CDR2 FQNEAQ (reference sequence).

The chain employs TRBV7-2 and TRBJ2-7; 7 bases map to TRBD2. Per germline, CDR1 SGHTA and CDR2 FQGNSA. The CDR3 loop spans 15 amino acids. The V gene end was trimmed by 2 bases and the J gene end by 2 bases; junction bases not matched to a gene: 6. The DNA for the CDR3 is TGTGCCAGCAGCTTATCACCGGGGGGACCCTACGAGCAGTACTTC. It yields the protein CASSLSPGGPYEQYF.

This clone was seen only a few times. The chain uses TRBV11-1 and TRBJ1-2; the D gene is possibly TRBD1 (6 bases). The CDR3 is 13 amino acids. V lost 4 bases to trimming and J lost 4 bases, with 10 bases between them. The germline V gene has CDR1 SGHAT and CDR2 FQDESV (reference sequence). The CDR3 protein is CASSSTGFYGYTF. CDR3 nucleotides: TGTGCCAGCAGCTCAACAGGGTTCTATGGCTACACCTTC.

The J gene is TRBJ2-2, the V gene TRBV7-6, with a weak D call TRBD2 (6 bases). Germline CDR1 and CDR2: SGHVS and FNYEAQ. Trimming cost V 4 bases and J 4 bases, with 16 bases left between them. CDR3 size: 16 residues. The CDR3 reads CASSSNPGVSTGELFF. In DNA form, the CDR3 reads TGTGCCAGCAGCTCGAATCCGGGGGTTTCCACCGGGGAGCTGTTTTTT.

The chain is built from TRBV2 and TRBJ2-5, with 7 nucleotides matching TRBD2. The CDR3 loop spans 11 amino acids. With 8 bases clipped from V and 3 bases from J, the junction kept 0 bases outside the gene matches. Germline V CDR1 and CDR2: SNHLY, FYNNEI. The CDR3 loop reads CASGGEETQYF. The CDR3 DNA sequence: TGTGCCAGCGGGGGGGAAGAGACCCAGTACTTC.

V usage is TRBV19 and J usage is TRBJ1-1; 8 bases are shared with TRBD1. Germline assignment: CDR1 LNHDA and CDR2 SQIVND (reference sequence). This CDR3 contains 15 residues. J was trimmed by 5 bases and V by 3 bases; bases with no gene match: 8. This CDR3 reads CASSIGGQVITEAFF. The CDR3 region has the DNA TGTGCCAGTAGTATTGGGGGACAGGTGATAACTGAAGCTTTCTTT.

This clone was picked up a small number of times. This chain links TRBV6-2 or TRBV6-3 with TRBJ1-2, with no clear D. The CDR3 spans 14 residues. Per the germline V gene, CDR1 is MNHEY and CDR2 is SVGEGT. The germline V and J ends were trimmed by 5 bases and 4 bases, with 14 bases remaining between them. CDR3 DNA: TGTGCCAGCAGTCCGTCAGTTATCTCCTATGGCTACACCTTC. Residues: CASSPSVISYGYTF.

The chain has TRBV2 and TRBJ1-6; the match to TRBD1 covers 10 bases. V lost 6 bases to trimming and J lost 5 bases; unmatched junction nucleotides: 7. Germline values: CDR1 SNHLY, CDR2 FYNNEI. This CDR3 contains 16 residues. Written as DNA, the CDR3 is TGTGCCAGCAGCCGGGACAGGGGATCGGATAATTCACCCCTCCACTTT. Translated, it gives CASSRDRGSDNSPLHF.

V and J are TRBV7-2 and TRBJ2-7, with D perhaps TRBD1 (6 bases). Germline assignment: CDR1 SGHTA and CDR2 FQGNSA. Trimming removed 3 bases at V and 0 bases at J, with 24 bases between. The CDR3 has 19 amino acids. In nucleotides, the CDR3 is TGTGCCAGCAGCTTCGGACAGCCGCTTTTTACTTCATACTCCTACGAGCAGTACTTC. Translated: CASSFGQPLFTSYSYEQYF.

The V and J genes are TRBV6-5 and TRBJ1-5; no firm D call. From germline, CDR1 is MNHEY and CDR2 SVGAGI. V was trimmed by 5 bases and J by 3 bases, leaving 11 bases between them. This CDR3 is 14 amino acids long. The CDR3 bases are TGTGCCAGCAGTCAGGCGGGTAACAATCAGCCCCAGCATTTT. This translates into CASSQAGNNQPQHF.

This sequence joins TRBV3-1 (or the pseudogene TRBV3-2) and TRBJ1-5; 7 nucleotides line up with TRBD1. The J segment lost 6 bases and the V segment lost 3 bases, leaving 5 bases of the junction unmatched. From germline, CDR1 is LGHDT and CDR2 YNNKEL (reference sequence). The CDR3 has 14 residues. This CDR3 is CASSQTGSGQPQHF. CDR3 coding DNA: TGTGCCAGCAGCCAGACAGGGTCCGGTCAGCCCCAGCATTTT.

The genes are TRBV10-3 and TRBJ1-1, with 7 bases aligning to TRBD1. V lost 2 bases, J lost 1 base, and 10 bases stayed unmatched. CDR3 length: 17 amino acids. Germline V gene lookup returns CDR1 ENHRY and CDR2 SYGVKD. CDR3 in DNA: TGTGCCATCAGTGAGACAGGGGTACGGAGAGGGAACACTGAAGCTTTCTTT. It yields the protein CAISETGVRRGNTEAFF.

The rearrangement joins TRBV4-3 to TRBJ1-2; D not resolved. The CDR3 totals 16 residues. V lost 0 bases to trimming and J lost 0 bases, with 11 bases between them. CDR1 LGHNA and CDR2 YSLEER come from the germline V gene. The CDR3 sequence: CASSQDGVSANYGYTF. Written as DNA, the CDR3 is TGCGCCAGCAGCCAAGATGGGGTTAGCGCTAACTATGGCTACACCTTC.

The chain recombines TRBV28 with TRBJ1-1; weak D call: TRBD1 (5 bases). CDR3 length: 14 amino acids. V gave up 3 bases and J gave up 4 bases, with 12 bases separating them. The germline V gene has CDR1 MDHEN and CDR2 SYDVKM. The CDR3 region is CASSFGGEGTEAFF. CDR3 DNA: TGTGCCAGCAGTTTCGGGGGTGAGGGCACTGAAGCTTTCTTT.

The V call is TRBV11-2, the J call TRBJ1-4, with D possibly matching TRBD1 (6 bases). This CDR3 has 15 amino acids. CDR1 and CDR2 (germline): SGHAT, FQNNGV. Trimming took 4 bases from V and 8 from J, leaving 17 bases between them. CDR3 loop: CASSSYRAGNEKLFF. In nucleotides, the CDR3 is TGTGCCAGCAGCTCCTACAGGGCAGGGAACGAAAAACTGTTTTTT. The entire variable domain, with the rest obtained from reference TRBV11-2 and TRBJ1-4, is as follows: EAGVAQSPRYKIIEKRQSVAFWCNPISGHATLYWYQQILGQGPKLLIQFQNNGVVDDSQLPKDRFSAERLKGVDSTLKIQPAKLEDSAVYLCASSSYRAGNEKLFFGSGTQLSVL.

The V and J genes are TRBV11-2 and TRBJ2-3; 7 bases are shared with TRBD1. Germline values: CDR1 SGHAT, CDR2 FQNNGV. The CDR3 contains 15 residues. The V and J ends lost 5 bases and 0 bases, in that order; junction bases with no gene match: 5. For the CDR3, the DNA is TGTGCCAGCAGCCCCCAGGGGGTTAGCACAGATACGCAGTATTTT. It specifies CASSPQGVSTDTQYF.

This clone has just a few counts. V and J are TRBV20-1 and TRBJ1-6; 8 nucleotides line up with TRBD1. Germline V gene lookup returns CDR1 DFQATT and CDR2 SNEGSKA (reference sequence). The CDR3 is 23 amino acids. J gave up 10 bases and V 3 bases, and 35 bases lay outside the gene matches. The CDR3 sequence: CSASKDLYKAVTLWGQVTSPLHF. The CDR3 DNA reads as TGCAGTGCTAGTAAGGACTTGTACAAAGCTGTAACATTGTGGGGACAGGTGACATCACCCCTCCACTTT.

The chain has TRBV3-1 (or the pseudogene TRBV3-2) and TRBJ2-2; D is possibly TRBD1 (6 bases). Germline CDR1 and CDR2: LGHDT and YNNKEL (reference sequence). The V end was cut by 4 bases, the J end by 5 bases, with 11 bases between. The CDR3 runs 14 residues. CDR3 sequence (DNA): TGTGCCAGCAGCCCGGACAGTGGGACCGGGGAGCTGTTTTTT. It specifies CASSPDSGTGELFF.

The chain combines TRBV7-2 with TRBJ2-3, with a possible D match to TRBD2 (7 bases). The CDR3 runs 14 residues. The ends were cut back, 4 bases at V and 4 bases at J, with 12 bases in the middle. Per the germline V gene, CDR1 is SGHTA and CDR2 is FQGNSA. The CDR3 loop reads CASSSGGRSDTQYF. The CDR3 DNA follows: TGTGCCAGCAGCTCGGGGGGCCGCTCAGATACGCAGTATTTT.

The CDR3 DNA reads as TGTGCCAGCAGCCCGGGACTTGGACAGGAGAGCTCCTACGAGCAGTACTTC. Protein sequence: CASSPGLGQESSYEQYF. This chain uses TRBV7-6 with TRBJ2-7; D is possibly TRBD1 (7 bases). Trimming removed 5 bases at V and 0 bases at J, with 20 bases between. The germline CDR1 and CDR2 sequences are SGHVS and FNYEAQ. The CDR3 is 17 amino acids.